Presented here are 25 T cell receptor beta chains from one specimen sequenced in a study of human T cells and chemical hapten exposure. Time point in this sample: patch test 2, 6 weeks after DPC sensitization. The treatment was: therapeutic diphenylcyclopropenone sensitization with weekly scalp DPC. TCRdb reanalysed the RACE reads using MiXCR and keeps one entry per CDR3 protein. Of roughly 150,000 distinct CDR3 sequences in the sample, 12% are singletons; the top ten hold more than 1.1%. Sequenced material: whole blood, taken in connection with sensitization to the hapten diphenylcyclopropenone (DPC). These receptors all come from a woman in her fifties or sixties with alopecia areata. Some clones in this sample may be carry-over from other donors' samples.

At least ten counts were recorded for this clonotype. This chain joins TRBV7-3 and TRBJ2-2; D is ambiguous. This CDR3 has 15 residues. V dropped 2 bases and J dropped 0 bases, with 7 bases sitting between them. Germline-derived CDR1 and CDR2 are SGHTA and FQGTGA. The CDR3 loop reads CASSLGQTNTGELFF. The CDR3 DNA reads TGTGCCAGCAGCTTAGGGCAGACGAACACCGGGGAGCTGTTTTTT.

This chain connects TRBV3-1 to TRBJ1-2, with D perhaps TRBD1 (5 bases). The CDR3 has 16 amino acids. V lost 1 base, J lost 6 bases, and 18 bases lay in between. Germline CDR1 LGHDT, CDR2 YNNKEL (reference sequence). In DNA, the CDR3 is TGTGCCAGCAGCCAAGTCGGGGCCTCGGGGCCCCATGGCTACACCTTC. Encoded protein: CASSQVGASGPHGYTF.

This clonotype was seen many times. CDR3 amino acids: CASRHPGLAPPGNEQFF. The CDR3, as DNA: TGTGCCAGCAGACACCCGGGACTAGCCCCTCCTGGGAATGAGCAGTTCTTC. The chain uses TRBV7-9 and TRBJ2-1, with 9 positions matching TRBD2. Germline V gives CDR1 SEHNR, CDR2 FQNEAQ (reference sequence). The CDR3 runs 17 residues. The junction had 16 bases not matched to a gene; V was cut back by 6 bases and J by 7 bases.

The V gene is TRBV6-5, the J gene TRBJ2-3; TRBD2 is a possible D gene (5 bases). Germline CDR1 is MNHEY and CDR2 is SVGAGI. The CDR3 covers 15 residues. The V and J ends lost 6 bases and 2 bases respectively, with 15 bases between them. CDR3 sequence reads: CASSNAGLFTDTQYF. In DNA form, the CDR3 reads TGTGCCAGCAGCAACGCCGGACTTTTCACAGATACGCAGTATTTT.

The table lists this clonotype with many counts. This chain links TRBV28 with TRBJ2-7, with D possibly TRBD2 on 6 matching bases. V was clipped by 4 bases and J by 3 bases, with 13 bases between them. Germline V gene lookup returns CDR1 MDHEN and CDR2 SYDVKM. The CDR3 loop spans 14 amino acids. The CDR3 sequence is CASSSMGLLYEQYF. The CDR3 nucleotides are TGTGCCAGCAGTTCCATGGGACTTCTCTACGAGCAGTACTTC. Together with reference TRBV28 and TRBJ2-7, the CDR3 gives the full variable domain: DVKVTQSSRYLVKRTGEKVFLECVQDMDHENMFWYRQDPGLGLRLIYFSYDVKMKEKGDIPEGYSVSREKKERFSLILESASTNQTSMYLCASSSMGLLYEQYFGPGTRLTVT.

This clonotype has a count of ten or more. The chain has TRBV14 and TRBJ2-7, with D possibly TRBD1 on 5 matching bases. The CDR3 is made up of 12 amino acids. Germline lookup yields CDR1 SGHDN and CDR2 FVKESK. The germline V and J ends were trimmed by 1 base and 6 bases, with 7 bases remaining between them. The CDR3 loop reads CASSQAGIEQYF. CDR3 sequence (DNA): TGTGCCAGCAGCCAAGCAGGGATCGAGCAGTACTTC.

This chain links TRBV5-5 with TRBJ2-4, with D unresolved. Germline V CDR1 and CDR2: SGHKS, YYEKEE (reference sequence). The V end was cut by 3 bases, the J end by 6 bases, with 10 bases between. CDR3 length equals 13 residues. CDR3 in DNA: TGTGCCAGCAGCTCCCGGGCCTTAAACATTCAGTACTTC. It specifies CASSSRALNIQYF. Combining the CDR3 with reference TRBV5-5 and TRBJ2-4 gives the whole variable domain DAGVTQSPTHLIKTRGQQVTLRCSPISGHKSVSWYQQVLGQGPQFIFQYYEKEERGRGNFPDRFSARQFPNYSSELNVNALLLGDSALYLCASSSRALNIQYFGAGTRLSVL.

This clonotype has more than one count but fewer than ten. CDR3 amino acids: CSARDVTSGRHEQYF. The CDR3 DNA sequence: TGCAGTGCTAGAGATGTTACTAGCGGGAGGCACGAGCAGTACTTC. The V and J genes are TRBV20-1 and TRBJ2-7; 12 bases match TRBD2. V gave up 0 bases and J gave up 5 bases; unmatched junction bases: 5. This CDR3 region has 15 residues. Germline loops: CDR1 DFQATT, CDR2 SNEGSKA (reference sequence).

The sample holds many counts of this clonotype. This sequence joins TRBV5-4 and TRBJ2-4; D not certain. This CDR3 is built from 13 residues. The V gene's germline CDR1 is SGHNT and CDR2 YYREEE (reference sequence). Trimming removed 0 bases at V and 5 bases at J, with 6 bases between. This CDR3 reads CASSLDPQNIQYF. The CDR3 DNA reads as TGTGCCAGCAGCTTGGACCCGCAAAACATTCAGTACTTC.

This chain uses TRBV4-3 with TRBJ2-7; D unresolved. With 3 bases removed from V and 4 bases from J, the gap between germline ends came to 16 bases. CDR1 is LGHNA and CDR2 is YSLEER in the germline V gene. The length of the CDR3 is 15 residues. CDR3 nucleotides: TGCGCCAGCAGCCACTTTTGGCGTGAGGCTTACGAGCAGTACTTC. It specifies CASSHFWREAYEQYF.

This clonotype has only a few counts. V gene TRBV5-4 combines with J gene TRBJ2-3; D is possibly TRBD2 (5 bases). The CDR3 consists of 14 residues. CDR1 and CDR2 from the germline V gene are SGHNT and YYREEE (reference sequence). V lost 4 bases and J 2 bases, leaving 11 bases between the germline ends. In DNA, the CDR3 is TGTGCCAGCAGCGTCGAGCGGCCCACAGATACGCAGTATTTT. Amino acid sequence: CASSVERPTDTQYF.

At least ten counts were recorded for this clonotype. This chain links TRBV5-1 with TRBJ1-1; 9 positions match TRBD1. J was trimmed by 1 base and V by 6 bases; bases with no gene match: 4. Germline lookup yields CDR1 SGHRS and CDR2 YFSETQ. The CDR3 is made up of 14 amino acids. The CDR3 is CASTPGQGNTEAFF. DNA for the CDR3: TGCGCCAGCACGCCGGGACAGGGGAACACTGAAGCTTTCTTT.

This clonotype was seen only a few times. The chain links TRBV20-1 to TRBJ1-1; D is unresolved. Germline V gene data show CDR1 as DFQATT and CDR2 as SNEGSKA (reference sequence). The CDR3 covers 14 residues. V lost 5 bases and J lost 6, with 19 bases in between. This CDR3 is CSASRGGIGSEAFF. CDR3 bases: TGCAGTGCTTCTCGAGGAGGGATAGGCTCTGAAGCTTTCTTT.

At least ten counts were recorded for this clonotype. This rearrangement joins TRBV6-2 or TRBV6-3 to TRBJ1-1, with unresolved D. V shed 6 bases and J shed 7 bases, with 12 bases lying between them. The V gene's germline CDR1 is MNHEY and CDR2 SVGEGT. CDR3 size: 12 residues. The CDR3 DNA follows: TGTGCCAGCAGCGCATTGAGGGATGAAGCTTTCTTT. Translation gives CASSALRDEAFF.

The chain is built from TRBV6-5 and TRBJ2-4; possible D gene TRBD1, 7 bases. The CDR3 is 12 residues long. Trimming took off 8 bases at V and 5 bases at J, with 10 bases between the two ends. CDR1 and CDR2 from the germline V gene are MNHEY and SVGAGI. The CDR3: CASAGQQNIQYF. CDR3 DNA: TGTGCCAGCGCGGGACAGCAAAACATTCAGTACTTC.

In its sample, this clonotype was seen many times. The chain combines TRBV5-4 with TRBJ2-5, with 11 positions matching TRBD1. Germline CDR1 and CDR2: SGHNT and YYREEE (reference sequence). The length of the CDR3 is 15 residues. V trimming: 2 bases; J trimming: 2 bases; junction bases outside the gene matches: 2. The CDR3 DNA is TGTGCCAGCAGCTTCGGGACAGGGGGTCAAGAGACCCAGTACTTC. Its translation is CASSFGTGGQETQYF.

Many counts were recorded for this clonotype. J is TRBJ2-3 and V is TRBV10-3; unclear D gene. The V end was cut by 3 bases, the J end by 4 bases, with 8 bases between. The CDR3 has 13 residues. Germline V gene sequence: CDR1 ENHRY, CDR2 SYGVKD. The CDR3 DNA is TGTGCCATCAGTGATCAGAGTGCAGATACGCAGTATTTT. Residues: CAISDQSADTQYF.

This clonotype was observed a handful of times. The chain uses TRBV28 and TRBJ2-5; 9 nucleotides align to TRBD2. The CDR3 has 14 amino acids. J gave up 5 bases and V 5 bases, and 6 bases lay outside the gene matches. CDR1 and CDR2 from the germline V gene are MDHEN and SYDVKM. CDR3 in amino acids: CASSRASGTETQYF. For the CDR3, the DNA is TGTGCCAGCAGTCGAGCTAGCGGGACCGAGACCCAGTACTTC. Together with reference TRBV28 and TRBJ2-5, the CDR3 gives the full variable domain: DVKVTQSSRYLVKRTGEKVFLECVQDMDHENMFWYRQDPGLGLRLIYFSYDVKMKEKGDIPEGYSVSREKKERFSLILESASTNQTSMYLCASSRASGTETQYFGPGTRLLVL.

This chain links TRBV20-1 with TRBJ2-7; 9 positions match TRBD1. V gave up 5 bases and J gave up 1 base; unmatched junction bases: 6. This CDR3 has 14 amino acids. Germline V gene data show CDR1 as DFQATT and CDR2 as SNEGSKA (reference sequence). The CDR3 here is CSARWDRESYEQYF. For the CDR3, the DNA is TGCAGTGCTCGATGGGACAGGGAATCCTACGAGCAGTACTTC.

The chain has TRBV20-1 and TRBJ2-1; perhaps TRBD2 as D (6 bases). V was trimmed by 3 bases and J by 7 bases, leaving 22 bases between them. The CDR3 totals 16 residues. CDR1 DFQATT and CDR2 SNEGSKA come from the germline V gene (reference sequence). CDR3 nucleotides: TGCAGTGCTAGGGAGGGAGCCCCCGGCCCAGCTAATGAGCAGTTCTTC. It translates to CSAREGAPGPANEQFF.

In this sample, this clonotype turned up many times. The chain employs TRBV29-1 and TRBJ2-1; D might be TRBD2 (6 bases). Trimming pared 4 bases from V and 3 bases from J, leaving 19 bases between. The CDR3 spans 16 residues. Germline loops: CDR1 SQVTM, CDR2 ANQGSEA. The CDR3 coding sequence is TGCAGCGTTGGACGGGAGAGAAGCGGCGGCTACAATGAGCAGTTCTTC. Encoded protein: CSVGRERSGGYNEQFF.

The chain is built from TRBV4-1 and TRBJ1-1, with D unclear. This CDR3 region has 16 residues. Trimming left V 1 base short and J 4 bases short, with 16 bases between. Per germline, CDR1 MGHRA and CDR2 YSYEKL. CDR3 in amino acids: CASSQGVTGASTEAFF. The CDR3 bases are TGCGCCAGCAGCCAAGGGGTAACGGGAGCCAGCACTGAAGCTTTCTTT.

V usage is TRBV21-1 and J usage is TRBJ2-7; no DNA check was done on the table's D call, TRBD2. TRBV21-1 is termed a pseudogene. There are 15 residues in the CDR3. The CDR3 region is CASSKNSGCPYEQYF. Here the CDR3 DNA reads TGTGCCAGCAGCAAAAATAGCGGGTGCCCCTACGAGCAGTACTTC.

The V call is TRBV2, the J call TRBJ2-1; D may be TRBD2 (6 bases). The CDR3 spans 14 residues. In germline, CDR1 is SNHLY, CDR2 FYNNEI. Trimming took 6 bases from V and 3 from J, leaving 12 bases between them. The DNA of the CDR3 is TGTGCCAGCAGCGCAGCGGGCGGCTACAATGAGCAGTTCTTC. Amino acid sequence: CASSAAGGYNEQFF.

The chain recombines TRBV30 with TRBJ2-7; D tentatively fits TRBD1 or TRBD2 (5 bases each). V lost 4 bases and J lost 2, with 12 bases in between. The germline V gene encodes CDR1 GTSNPN and CDR2 SVGIG (reference sequence). This CDR3 has 13 residues. The CDR3 loop is CAWNPGTAYEQYF. Here the CDR3 DNA reads TGTGCCTGGAACCCCGGGACCGCCTACGAGCAGTACTTC.